These 2 T cell receptor beta chains were all obtained from the same sample, sequenced in a study of beta chain features in type 1 diabetes. The authors reverse transcribed all of the isolated RNA, so sequencing captured expressed TCRB transcripts. Profiling relied on immunoSEQ multiplex PCR, and the TCRdb table lists in-frame clones only, not all of them. The data show some 900,000 clones, 15% to 20% seen once. The sequenced sample was naive CD4+ T cells from blood. The receptors here all came from a woman aged 18-30 years in good health.

This clone was counted a few times. The J gene is TRBJ1-2, the V gene TRBV15; D remains unclear. Germline V gene sequence: CDR1 LNHNV, CDR2 YYDKDF (reference sequence). V lost 0 bases and J lost 0, with 11 bases in between. The CDR3 is made up of 16 amino acids. The CDR3 sequence is CATSRDAAATNYGYTF. CDR3 DNA sequence: TGTGCCACCAGCAGAGACGCGGCAGCGACTAACTATGGCTACACCTTC. The full variable domain, with the rest looked up from reference TRBV15 and TRBJ1-2, is DAMVIQNPRYQVTQFGKPVTLSCSQTLNHNVMYWYQQKSSQAPKLLFHYYDKDFNNEADTPDNFQSRRPNTSFCFLDIRSPGLGDTAMYLCATSRDAAATNYGYTFGSGTRLTVV.

This sequence joins TRBV7-9 and TRBJ1-2; D not certain. This CDR3 has 13 amino acids. Germline V lookup: CDR1 SEHNR, CDR2 FQNEAQ (reference sequence). Trimming pared 2 bases from V and 2 bases from J, leaving 6 bases between. The CDR3 loop reads CASSLPENYGYTF. The DNA for the CDR3 is TGTGCCAGCAGCTTACCGGAGAACTATGGCTACACCTTC.